The 30 T cell receptor beta chains below were found in one sample sequenced in a study of control samples from healthy donors and cancer patients. Profiled with immunoSEQ multiplex PCR; TCRdb holds only in-frame clones, not every one. The sample contains 80,000 to 100,000 clones, roughly 89% of which appear only once. The source material was blood. The receptors derive from a human donor in good health. The donor label of this sample is uncertain.

In this sample, this clone turned up once. V and J are TRBV12-3 or TRBV12-4 and TRBJ1-1; D unclear. The V end was cut by 6 bases, the J end by 5 bases, with 13 bases between. The CDR3 spans 13 residues. As DNA, the CDR3 is TGTGCCAGCAGCCCAACTCGTCGGACTGAAGCTTTCTTT. Translation gives CASSPTRRTEAFF.

This chain uses TRBV19 with TRBJ1-3; D unresolved. The CDR3 spans 12 residues. Germline V CDR1 and CDR2: LNHDA, SQIVND (reference sequence). The germline V and J ends were trimmed by 5 bases and 2 bases, with 4 bases remaining between them. The CDR3 sequence: CASSPTGNTIYF. DNA of the CDR3: TGTGCCAGTAGTCCGACTGGAAACACCATATATTTT.

This clone was seen more than once but under ten times. This sequence joins TRBV7-9 and TRBJ2-1, with a weak D call TRBD2 (7 bases). Germline CDR1 and CDR2: SEHNR and FQNEAQ (reference sequence). The CDR3 covers 12 residues. CDR3: CSGAGAYNEQFF. CDR3 bases: TGTAGTGGGGCGGGGGCATACAATGAGCAGTTCTTC.

The gene calls are TRBV27 and TRBJ1-5; TRBD1 is a possible D gene (5 bases). CDR1 and CDR2 from the germline V gene are MNHEY and SMNVEV (reference sequence). There are 19 residues in the CDR3. Trimming cost V 5 bases and J 0 bases, with 23 bases left between them. The CDR3 here is CASSPIPFRPTGSNQPQHF. Here the CDR3 DNA reads TGTGCCAGCAGTCCCATCCCATTCCGCCCTACAGGTAGCAATCAGCCCCAGCATTTT.

CDR3 protein: CASSYSDRGNQPQHF. CDR3 nucleotides: TGTGCCAGCAGTTATTCGGACAGGGGTAATCAGCCCCAGCATTTT. The chain is built from TRBV6-5 and TRBJ1-5, with 9 bases fitting TRBD1. The ends lost 3 bases at V and 4 bases at J; junction bases unmatched: 4. CDR1 is MNHEY, CDR2 SVGAGI, per germline. The CDR3 totals 15 residues.

This chain joins TRBV11-2 and TRBJ1-5; D uncertain. CDR3 length equals 14 residues. Trimming stripped 0 bases from V and 7 bases from J, with 10 bases between. Per germline, CDR1 SGHAT and CDR2 FQNNGV. CDR3 sequence (DNA): TGTGCCAGCAGCTTAGAGCCAGTTGGGCAGCCCCAGCATTTT. The encoded protein is CASSLEPVGQPQHF.

The chain couples TRBV18 to TRBJ1-3; a weak D match, TRBD1 (5 bases). Trimming stripped 6 bases from V and 3 bases from J, with 12 bases between. The germline gives CDR1 KGHSH, CDR2 LQKENI. There are 14 residues in the CDR3. The CDR3 DNA reads as TGTGCCAGCTCTCCCGACAGCGGTGGAAACACCATATATTTT. This translates into CASSPDSGGNTIYF.

This chain links TRBV15 with TRBJ2-5; D is unresolved. The CDR3 is 15 residues long. V shed 1 base and J shed 2 bases, with 11 bases lying between them. CDR1 and CDR2 from the germline V gene are LNHNV and YYDKDF (reference sequence). The CDR3 is CATSRGPADQETQYF. DNA of the CDR3: TGTGCCACCAGCAGAGGTCCGGCGGATCAAGAGACCCAGTACTTC. The variable domain in full, with the rest retrieved from reference TRBV15 and TRBJ2-5, is DAMVIQNPRYQVTQFGKPVTLSCSQTLNHNVMYWYQQKSSQAPKLLFHYYDKDFNNEADTPDNFQSRRPNTSFCFLDIRSPGLGDTAMYLCATSRGPADQETQYFGPGTRLLVL.

The CDR3 DNA reads as TGTGCCAGTAGTATACCCAGGACTAACTATGGCTACACCTTC. Translating gives CASSIPRTNYGYTF. The chain combines TRBV19 with TRBJ1-2; the D is unclear. Germline assignment: CDR1 LNHDA and CDR2 SQIVND (reference sequence). Trimming left V 2 bases short and J 0 bases short, with 7 bases between. The CDR3 runs 14 residues.

This chain links TRBV5-4 with TRBJ2-7; 8 bases agree with TRBD1. CDR1 is SGHNT and CDR2 is YYREEE in the germline V gene (reference sequence). The CDR3 is made up of 13 amino acids. V lost 6 bases to trimming and J lost 6 bases; unmatched junction nucleotides: 8. Here the CDR3 DNA reads TGTGCCAGCACTATAGACAGGGGCGTCGAGCAGTACTTC. This sequence encodes CASTIDRGVEQYF.

The chain carries TRBV24-1 and TRBJ2-3, with 10 bases that match TRBD1. Germline lookup yields CDR1 KGHDR and CDR2 SFDVKD. After removal of 7 bases from V and 4 bases from J, the junction contained 4 bases not matched to a gene. There are 14 residues in the CDR3. The DNA for the CDR3 is TGTGCCACCAGGGGGGACAGGGGTGCAGATACGCAGTATTTT. It is translated as CATRGDRGADTQYF.

The count of this clone is one. The chain employs TRBV5-1 and TRBJ2-1; 11 nucleotides match TRBD1. The CDR3 length is 16 residues. Germline trimming cut 0 bases from V and 4 bases from J; bases unmatched to any gene: 3. The germline V gene encodes CDR1 SGHRS and CDR2 YFSETQ. CDR3 bases: TGCGCCAGCAGCTTGGGGACAGGGGGCTATTACAATGAGCAGTTCTTC. Translation: CASSLGTGGYYNEQFF.

V is TRBV29-1 and J is TRBJ1-4; D gene ambiguous. This CDR3 contains 11 residues. Between the trimmed V and J ends, which lost 3 bases and 5 bases, there was a span of 4 bases. CDR1 and CDR2 (germline): SQVTM, ANQGSEA. This CDR3 reads CSVDQNEKLFF. For the CDR3, the DNA is TGCAGCGTTGACCAGAATGAAAAACTGTTTTTT.

The rearrangement links TRBV2 to TRBJ2-3; 7 bases map to TRBD2. Germline V lookup: CDR1 SNHLY, CDR2 FYNNEI. V shed 6 bases, J shed 1 base, and the junction held 7 bases outside the gene matches. The CDR3 has 15 amino acids. This CDR3 is CASRILAWGTDTQYF. CDR3 DNA sequence: TGTGCCAGCAGAATACTAGCGTGGGGCACAGATACGCAGTATTTT.

This chain joins TRBV30 and TRBJ1-6, with D hard to call. Trimming pared 0 bases from V and 9 bases from J, leaving 18 bases between. Germline loops: CDR1 GTSNPN, CDR2 SVGIG (reference sequence). The CDR3 is 16 residues long. The CDR3 nucleotides are TGTGCCTGGAGTGTACGCACGCGACCTCTAGGTTCACCCCTCCACTTT. The encoded protein is CAWSVRTRPLGSPLHF. The full variable domain, its missing parts supplied by reference TRBV30 and TRBJ1-6, is SQTIHQWPATLVQPVGSPLSLECTVEGTSNPNLYWYRQAAGRGLQLLFYSVGIGQISSEVPQNLSASRPQDRQFILSSKKLLLSDSGFYLCAWSVRTRPLGSPLHFGNGTRLTVT.

The CDR3 DNA follows: TGTGCCAGCAGCTCCTCCGGACAGGGGTCAAACCTCCACTTT. It translates to CASSSSGQGSNLHF. The V gene is TRBV5-4, the J gene TRBJ1-6, with 9 bases matching TRBD1. The CDR3 has 14 amino acids. After removal of 3 bases from V and 15 bases from J, the junction contained 10 bases not matched to a gene. The germline V gene encodes CDR1 SGHNT and CDR2 YYREEE (reference sequence).

The gene calls are TRBV18 and TRBJ2-7; 8 nucleotides agree with TRBD1. The V and J ends lost 3 bases and 5 bases, in that order; junction bases with no gene match: 6. The germline V gene encodes CDR1 KGHSH and CDR2 LQKENI. The CDR3 loop spans 14 amino acids. CDR3 protein: CASSPGQGGDEQYF. CDR3 sequence (DNA): TGTGCCAGCTCACCTGGACAGGGCGGGGACGAGCAGTACTTC.

CDR3 DNA: TGTGCCAGCAGTTATCGGGGCCCCCCGAACAATGAGCAGTTCTTC. It specifies CASSYRGPPNNEQFF. The gene calls are TRBV6-6 and TRBJ2-1; D possibly uses TRBD1 or TRBD2 (5 bases each). Trimming stripped 3 bases from V and 5 bases from J, with 14 bases between. The CDR3 loop spans 15 amino acids. Germline values: CDR1 MNHNY, CDR2 SVGAGI (reference sequence).

V usage is TRBV30 and J usage is TRBJ1-2, with D tentatively TRBD1 (6 bases). The CDR3 contains 13 residues. V was shortened by 0 bases and J by 7 bases, with 12 bases between the two germline ends. In germline, CDR1 is GTSNPN, CDR2 SVGIG (reference sequence). The CDR3 sequence is CAWSVSGGGGYTF. CDR3 nucleotide sequence: TGTGCCTGGAGTGTATCTGGGGGCGGTGGCTACACCTTC.

This chain links TRBV3-1 (or the pseudogene TRBV3-2) with TRBJ2-7, with D maybe TRBD1 (5 bases). Per germline, CDR1 LGHDT and CDR2 YNNKEL (reference sequence). V lost 0 bases and J 1 base, leaving 10 bases between the germline ends. This CDR3 is 15 amino acids long. The CDR3 region is CASSQEVGRSYEQYF. CDR3 DNA sequence: TGTGCCAGCAGCCAAGAGGTGGGGCGATCCTACGAGCAGTACTTC.

The chain links TRBV23-1 to TRBJ1-2, with 7 nucleotides matching TRBD1. TRBV23-1 is placed among ORFs of uncertain function. J lost 3 bases, V lost 4 bases, and 8 bases had no gene match. The CDR3 has 15 residues. CDR3 DNA: TGCGCCAGCAGTCTGAGACAGGGTCTCGACTATGGCTACACCTTC. The encoded protein is CASSLRQGLDYGYTF.

The chain uses TRBV5-1 and TRBJ1-1, with 8 bases matching TRBD1. The trim removed 3 bases at V and 2 bases at J, leaving 3 bases unmatched. CDR3 size: 14 residues. Germline V CDR1 and CDR2: SGHRS, YFSETQ. The CDR3 loop is CASSSGTGNTEAFF. The CDR3 DNA sequence: TGCGCCAGCAGCTCGGGGACAGGAAACACTGAAGCTTTCTTT.

This chain uses TRBV23-1 with TRBJ1-5, with D perhaps matching TRBD1 (6 bases). Being an ORF, TRBV23-1 has a function that is uncertain. The length of the CDR3 is 18 residues. Between the trimmed V and J ends, which lost 4 bases and 2 bases, there was a span of 21 bases. CDR3 residues: CASSPSGHLKGRNQPQHF. DNA of the CDR3: TGCGCCAGCAGTCCCTCGGGACACTTAAAGGGTCGCAATCAGCCCCAGCATTTT.

This clone was seen once. The chain uses TRBV11-3 and TRBJ2-3, with 14 bases identical to TRBD2. The germline V gene encodes CDR1 SGHNT and CDR2 YENEEA. CDR3 length equals 17 residues. V shed 3 bases and J 0 bases; nucleotides not matched to a gene: 2. The CDR3 loop is CASSFGTSGGSTDTQYF. CDR3 DNA: TGTGCCAGCAGCTTTGGGACTAGCGGGGGTAGCACAGATACGCAGTATTTT.

The rearrangement uses TRBV14 and TRBJ2-7, with 9 positions matching TRBD1. CDR1 and CDR2 from the germline V gene are SGHDN and FVKESK. The CDR3 extends over 15 amino acids. The V and J ends lost 1 base and 3 bases, in that order; junction bases with no gene match: 4. The CDR3 region has the DNA TGTGCCAGCAGCCAAGGAGGGACAGGGCTCTACGAGCAGTACTTC. Encoded protein: CASSQGGTGLYEQYF.

The chain employs TRBV9 and TRBJ2-7; TRBD2 is a possible D gene (5 bases). The CDR3 covers 14 residues. V was shortened by 0 bases and J by 5 bases, with 12 bases between the two germline ends. Germline V gives CDR1 SGDLS, CDR2 YYNGEE. DNA of the CDR3: TGTGCCAGCAGCGTAGACGGGGTAGCCCACGAGCAGTACTTC. Translating it yields CASSVDGVAHEQYF.

This rearrangement joins TRBV24-1 to TRBJ1-5; the match to TRBD1 covers 7 bases. Germline CDR1 and CDR2: KGHDR and SFDVKD. The CDR3 is 14 amino acids. The trim removed 4 bases at V and 5 bases at J, leaving 4 bases unmatched. CDR3 amino acids: CATSETGRDQPQHF. CDR3 in DNA: TGTGCCACCAGTGAGACAGGGAGGGATCAGCCCCAGCATTTT.

V gene TRBV3-1 (or the pseudogene TRBV3-2) combines with J gene TRBJ2-5; a possible D gene is TRBD2 (6 bases). V lost 0 bases to trimming and J lost 4 bases, with 15 bases between them. Per germline, CDR1 LGHDT and CDR2 YNNKEL (reference sequence). The CDR3 is made up of 16 amino acids. CDR3: CASSQDPTGLGETQYF. The CDR3 DNA is TGTGCCAGCAGCCAAGACCCGACGGGACTCGGAGAGACCCAGTACTTC.

The CDR3 bases are TGCGCCAGCAGCCAAGTAGACTTCCCCCCTGAAGCTTTCTTT. This codes for CASSQVDFPPEAFF. The chain is built from TRBV4-1 and TRBJ1-1; D gene ambiguous. The CDR3 runs 14 residues. V lost 1 base to trimming and J lost 6 bases, with 12 bases between them. Germline CDR1 MGHRA, CDR2 YSYEKL.

This chain's CDR3 is CASSEGTSGGARETQYF. The DNA of the CDR3 is TGTGCCAGCAGCGAAGGGACTAGCGGGGGGGCCCGGGAGACCCAGTACTTC. This chain uses TRBV5-4 with TRBJ2-5; 16 positions agree with TRBD2. V lost 4 bases and J lost 5; bases outside the gene matches: 8. The CDR3 consists of 17 residues. The V gene's germline CDR1 is SGHNT and CDR2 YYREEE (reference sequence). Based on the CDR3 plus reference TRBV5-4 and TRBJ2-5, the full variable domain is ETGVTQSPTHLIKTRGQQVTLRCSSQSGHNTVSWYQQALGQGPQFIFQYYREEENGRGNFPPRFSGLQFPNYSSELNVNALELDDSALYLCASSEGTSGGARETQYFGPGTRLLVL.